A single sample gave rise to the 13 T cell receptor beta chains below, sequenced in a study of shared clonotypes between healthy human individuals. Libraries were prepared by immunoSEQ multiplex PCR; TCRdb keeps only in-frame clonotypes and omits some of them. The data show about 2,200,000 clones, with about 93% seen just once and 1.5% to 2% held by the top ten. Naive CD8 cells lacked CD45RO, underwent positive selection for CCR7 and left out terminally differentiated effector memory CD45RA+ cells. Specimen: naive CD8+ T cells from PBMCs. The receptors stem from a man between 18 and 29 years old in good health. Some clones in this sample may be carry-over from other donors' samples.

On this clone: Other DNA sequences within the sample encode an identical CDR3. The rearrangement uses TRBV9 and TRBJ1-4; 7 positions match TRBD1. In germline, CDR1 is SGDLS, CDR2 YYNGEE. The CDR3 consists of 14 residues. Trimming took 0 bases from V and 5 from J; bases not matched to a gene: 1. CDR3 nucleotides: TGTGCCAGCAGCGTAGGACAGGGAAATGAAAAACTGTTTTTT. Translating it yields CASSVGQGNEKLFF.

This clone was seen once. This chain joins TRBV28 and TRBJ2-2; D unresolved. This CDR3 has 17 amino acids. Germline V gene data show CDR1 as MDHEN and CDR2 as SYDVKM. The V end lost 6 bases, the J end lost 6 bases, and 23 bases lay between the germline ends. CDR3 protein: CASSSPGRYHGAGELFF. In DNA, the CDR3 is TGTGCCAGCAGCTCTCCGGGCAGGTACCATGGCGCCGGGGAGCTGTTTTTT.

The chain couples TRBV6-1 to TRBJ2-7, with a weak D call TRBD2 (7 bases). V shed 2 bases and J shed 0 bases, with 20 bases lying between them. The germline CDR1 and CDR2 sequences are MNHNS and SASEGT. CDR3 length: 18 amino acids. The chain's CDR3 is CASSETPWGGLYSYEQYF. In nucleotides, the CDR3 is TGTGCCAGCAGTGAAACCCCGTGGGGGGGCCTATACTCCTACGAGCAGTACTTC.

The rearrangement joins TRBV7-9 to TRBJ1-1, with D possibly matching TRBD1 (5 bases). CDR3 length: 14 residues. Trimming removed 5 bases at V and 5 bases at J, with 15 bases between. CDR1 and CDR2 (germline): SEHNR, FQNEAQ (reference sequence). For the CDR3, the DNA is TGTGCCAGCAGCGCTTCGGGCGGGGGGACTGAAGCTTTCTTT. Translated: CASSASGGGTEAFF.

The genes are TRBV5-8 and TRBJ1-2; no reliable D call. V was pared by 3 bases and J by 8 bases, with 11 bases between. This CDR3 has 12 amino acids. Germline values: CDR1 SGHTS, CDR2 YDEGEE. The CDR3 reads CASSSLIGGYTF. DNA for the CDR3: TGTGCCAGCAGCTCCTTAATAGGCGGCTACACCTTC.

The sample holds one count of this clone. CDR3 bases: TGTGCCATCAGCAGATCGACAGAAATAATAACAGATACGCAGTATTTT. Its protein is CAISRSTEIITDTQYF. The chain uses TRBV10-3 and TRBJ2-3; D possibly corresponds to TRBD1 (5 bases). V shed 6 bases and J shed 3 bases, with 19 bases lying between them. The CDR3 totals 16 residues. The germline V gene encodes CDR1 ENHRY and CDR2 SYGVKD.

This chain joins TRBV28 and TRBJ2-7; D is unclear. CDR3 length: 14 amino acids. The V end was cut by 6 bases, the J end by 0 bases, with 12 bases between. Germline CDR1 MDHEN, CDR2 SYDVKM. CDR3 coding DNA: TGTGCCAGCAGCCGTGACTGGAGCTCCTACGAGCAGTACTTC. Encoded protein: CASSRDWSSYEQYF. Based on the CDR3 plus reference TRBV28 and TRBJ2-7, the full variable domain is DVKVTQSSRYLVKRTGEKVFLECVQDMDHENMFWYRQDPGLGLRLIYFSYDVKMKEKGDIPEGYSVSREKKERFSLILESASTNQTSMYLCASSRDWSSYEQYFGPGTRLTVT.

The chain uses TRBV27 and TRBJ2-7; 9 nucleotides line up with TRBD1. From germline, CDR1 is MNHEY and CDR2 SMNVEV (reference sequence). The V segment lost 2 bases and the J segment 3 bases; nucleotides outside the gene matches: 8. The CDR3 contains 16 residues. For the CDR3, the DNA is TGTGCCAGCAGTTTAGCCGCCGGGACAGGGCACTACGAGCAGTACTTC. It is translated as CASSLAAGTGHYEQYF.

The chain employs TRBV28 and TRBJ2-1; the D is unclear. V was clipped by 1 base and J by 5 bases, with 6 bases between them. Per the germline V gene, CDR1 is MDHEN and CDR2 is SYDVKM. The CDR3 runs 13 residues. The CDR3 DNA reads as TGTGCCAGCAGTTTATTCGCCAACAATGAGCAGTTCTTC. Protein sequence: CASSLFANNEQFF. The complete variable domain, with remaining parts taken from reference TRBV28 and TRBJ2-1, reads DVKVTQSSRYLVKRTGEKVFLECVQDMDHENMFWYRQDPGLGLRLIYFSYDVKMKEKGDIPEGYSVSREKKERFSLILESASTNQTSMYLCASSLFANNEQFFGPGTRLTVL.

The genes are TRBV2 and TRBJ2-5, with D perhaps being TRBD1 or TRBD2 (5 bases each). Germline V gives CDR1 SNHLY, CDR2 FYNNEI. Deletions cut 8 bases from V and 6 bases from J, with 22 bases between. This CDR3 has 15 amino acids. The CDR3 region is CASAEGRQTEKTQYF. The CDR3 DNA follows: TGTGCCAGCGCTGAGGGACGGCAGACTGAGAAGACCCAGTACTTC.

This clone was detected only once. The V call is TRBV28, the J call TRBJ1-2, with D uncertain. V lost 5 bases and J lost 6, with 13 bases in between. From germline, CDR1 is MDHEN and CDR2 SYDVKM. The CDR3 sequence is 13 residues long. In DNA, the CDR3 is TGTGCCAGCAGTGTACGGGTATCTGATGGCTACACCTTC. Translated: CASSVRVSDGYTF.

The rearrangement joins TRBV27 to TRBJ1-2; TRBD1 matches 11 bases. Germline CDR1 MNHEY, CDR2 SMNVEV (reference sequence). The J segment lost 6 bases and the V segment lost 4 bases, leaving 7 bases of the junction unmatched. The length of the CDR3 is 15 residues. The CDR3 sequence: CASSSLDRGPDGYTF. The CDR3 coding sequence is TGTGCCAGCAGTTCATTGGACAGGGGGCCCGATGGCTACACCTTC.

V and J are TRBV11-3 and TRBJ2-1; D call uncertain. Per the germline V gene, CDR1 is SGHNT and CDR2 is YENEEA. Trimming pared 1 base from V and 6 bases from J, leaving 7 bases between. This CDR3 has 13 residues. CDR3 bases: TGTGCCAGCAGCTTAGGTCGAGGCAATGAGCAGTTCTTC. Translated: CASSLGRGNEQFF. Drawing the rest from reference TRBV11-3 and TRBJ2-1, the complete variable domain is EAGVVQSPRYKIIEKKQPVAFWCNPISGHNTLYWYLQNLGQGPELLIRYENEEAVDDSQLPKDRFSAERLKGVDSTLKIQPAELGDSAVYLCASSLGRGNEQFFGPGTRLTVL.